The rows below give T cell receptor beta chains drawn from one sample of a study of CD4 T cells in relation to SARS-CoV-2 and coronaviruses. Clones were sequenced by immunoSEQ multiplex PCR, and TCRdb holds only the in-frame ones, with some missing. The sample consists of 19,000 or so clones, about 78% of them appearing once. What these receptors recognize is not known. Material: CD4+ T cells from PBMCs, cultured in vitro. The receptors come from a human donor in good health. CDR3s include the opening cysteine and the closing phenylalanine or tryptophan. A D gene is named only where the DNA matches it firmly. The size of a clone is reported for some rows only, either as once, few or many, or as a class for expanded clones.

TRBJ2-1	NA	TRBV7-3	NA	CASSLFGQDNEQFF	TGTGCCAGCAGCTTATTCGGACAAGACAATGAGCAGTTCTTC
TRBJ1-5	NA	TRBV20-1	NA	CSASSGEDYQPQHF	TGCAGTGCTAGTTCAGGGGAGGATTATCAGCCCCAGCATTTT
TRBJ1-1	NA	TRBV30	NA	CAWEGNTEAFF	TGTGCCTGGGAGGGGAACACTGAAGCTTTCTTT
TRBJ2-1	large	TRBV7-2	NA	CASSPYLYNEQFF	TGTGCCAGCAGCCCGTACTTATACAATGAGCAGTTCTTC
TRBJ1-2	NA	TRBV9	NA	CASSVEDGNYGYTF	TGTGCCAGCAGCGTAGAGGACGGAAACTATGGCTACACCTTC
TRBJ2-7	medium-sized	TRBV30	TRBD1	CAWSPGQRLPGYF	TGTGCCTGGAGCCCGGGACAGCGCCTTCCCGGGTACTTC
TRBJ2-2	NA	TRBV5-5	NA	CATQATNTGELFF	TGTGCCACACAGGCTACGAACACCGGGGAGCTGTTTTTT
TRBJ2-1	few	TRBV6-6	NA	CASSYATNYYNEQFF	TGTGCCAGCAGTTACGCCACGAACTATTACAATGAGCAGTTCTTC
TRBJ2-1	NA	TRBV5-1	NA	CASSAGRSYNEQFF	TGCGCCAGCAGCGCGGGAAGGTCCTACAATGAGCAGTTCTTC
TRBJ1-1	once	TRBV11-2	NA	CASSLVRGIGAFF	TGTGCCAGCAGCTTAGTCAGGGGTATAGGAGCTTTCTTT
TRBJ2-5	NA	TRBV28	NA	CASQTLQETQYF	TGTGCCAGTCAGACACTACAAGAGACCCAGTACTTC
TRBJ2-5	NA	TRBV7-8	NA	CASSLGPETQYF	TGTGCCAGCAGCTTAGGTCCCGAGACCCAGTACTTC
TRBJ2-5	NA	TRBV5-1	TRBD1	CATTTGTGETQYF	TGCGCCACTACGACAGGGACAGGGGAGACCCAGTACTTC
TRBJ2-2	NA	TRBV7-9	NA	CASLNSMATGELFF	TGTGCCAGCCTGAATTCTATGGCTACCGGGGAGCTGTTTTTT
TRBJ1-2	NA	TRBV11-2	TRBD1	CASSLPTGTGYTF	TGTGCCAGCAGCTTACCGACAGGGACCGGCTACACCTTC
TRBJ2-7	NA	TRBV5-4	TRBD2	CASSLSGRPYEQYF	TGTGCCAGCAGCTTGAGCGGGAGGCCCTACGAGCAGTACTTC
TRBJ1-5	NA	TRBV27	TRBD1	CASSLVGGIGQPQHF	TGTGCCAGCAGTTTGGTAGGGGGCATAGGACAGCCCCAGCATTTT
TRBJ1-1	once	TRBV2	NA	CASSEVRGKTEAFF	TGTGCCAGCAGTGAAGTTAGGGGGAAGACTGAAGCTTTCTTT
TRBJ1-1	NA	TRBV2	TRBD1	CASKSGTGIGWAFF	TGTGCCAGCAAATCCGGGACAGGGATTGGGTGGGCTTTCTTT
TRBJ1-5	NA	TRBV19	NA	CASSVNTDQPQHF	TGTGCCAGTAGTGTCAACACCGATCAGCCCCAGCATTTT
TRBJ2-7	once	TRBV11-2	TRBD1	CASSLDPLRDREQYF	TGTGCCAGCAGCTTAGATCCTCTCCGGGACAGGGAGCAGTACTTC
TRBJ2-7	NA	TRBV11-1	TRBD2	CASSLSFGLAGEQQYF	TGTGCCAGCAGCTTGAGCTTCGGACTAGCGGGAGAGCAGCAGTACTTC
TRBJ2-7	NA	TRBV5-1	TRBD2	CASSLAGGLAGYRDYEQYF	TGCGCCAGCAGCTTGGCCGGGGGACTAGCGGGATATCGGGACTACGAGCAGTACTTC
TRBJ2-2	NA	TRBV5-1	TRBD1	CASSLQGAGELFF	TGCGCCAGCAGCTTACAGGGGGCCGGGGAGCTGTTTTTT
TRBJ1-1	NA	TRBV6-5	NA	CASSSTGNTEAFF	TGTGCCAGCAGTTCGACAGGTAACACTGAAGCTTTCTTT
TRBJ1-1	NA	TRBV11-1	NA	CASSLLRNTEAFF	TGTGCCAGCAGCTTATTGCGGAACACTGAAGCTTTCTTT
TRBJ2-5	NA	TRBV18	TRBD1	CASSRTGGVQETQYF	TGTGCCAGCTCACGGACAGGGGGCGTTCAAGAGACCCAGTACTTC
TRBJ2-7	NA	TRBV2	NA	CASRMRWDEQYF	TGTGCCAGCAGGATGAGGTGGGACGAGCAGTACTTC
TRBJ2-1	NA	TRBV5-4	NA	CASSLEGGGIYNEQFF	TGTGCCAGCAGCTTGGAGGGTGGCGGGATCTACAATGAGCAGTTCTTC
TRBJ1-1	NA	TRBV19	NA	CASSTNREFTEAFF	TGTGCCAGTAGTACGAACAGGGAATTCACTGAAGCTTTCTTT
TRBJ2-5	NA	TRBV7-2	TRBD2	CASSFQSGSGETQYF	TGTGCCAGCAGCTTCCAAAGCGGGAGCGGGGAGACCCAGTACTTC
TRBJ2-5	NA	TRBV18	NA	CASSNRYKDSQETQYF	TGTGCCAGCTCAAACCGATACAAGGACAGCCAAGAGACCCAGTACTTC
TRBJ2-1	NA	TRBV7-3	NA	CASSRDSYVYNEQFF	TGTGCCAGCAGCCGGGACTCCTACGTCTACAATGAGCAGTTCTTC
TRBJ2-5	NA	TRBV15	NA	CATSRERGTTGETQYF	TGTGCCACCAGCAGAGAAAGGGGTACGACCGGGGAGACCCAGTACTTC
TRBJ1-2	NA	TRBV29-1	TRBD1	CSVRRTGYGYTF	TGCAGCGTTAGGAGGACAGGGTATGGCTACACCTTC
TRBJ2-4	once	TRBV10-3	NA	CAISDGTQRAKNIQYF	TGTGCCATCAGTGACGGGACCCAAAGAGCCAAAAACATTCAGTACTTC
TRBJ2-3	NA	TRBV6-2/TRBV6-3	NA	CASSSTDTQYF	TGTGCCAGCAGCAGCACAGATACGCAGTATTTT